A selection of T cell receptor beta chains follows, all from one sample in a study of blood T cell repertoires in COVID-19. Profiled with immunoSEQ multiplex PCR; TCRdb holds only in-frame clones, not every one. Among around 320,000 clones listed, 75% to 90% were seen once. Sequenced material: peripheral blood. The receptors were sampled from a man younger than 35 with active or convalescent COVID-19. CDR3s include the opening cysteine and the closing phenylalanine or tryptophan. The D gene is left open where the match is weak.

D gene: TRBD1; V gene: TRBV28; J gene: TRBJ1-5; CDR3 protein: CASSRPGTERQPQHF; CDR3 DNA: TGTGCCAGCAGTCGCCCCGGGACAGAAAGGCAGCCCCAGCATTTT
D gene: TRBD1; V gene: TRBV5-5; J gene: TRBJ2-7; CDR3 protein: CASSLRGDRVQSGYEQYF; CDR3 DNA: TGTGCCAGCAGCTTGAGGGGGGACAGGGTACAATCCGGGTACGAGCAGTACTTC
D gene: -; V gene: TRBV4-1; J gene: TRBJ2-1; CDR3 protein: CASSQAARTVRGGQFF; CDR3 DNA: TGCGCCAGCAGCCAAGCTGCCCGGACAGTAAGGGGGGGGCAGTTCTTC
D gene: -; V gene: TRBV6-5; J gene: TRBJ2-1; CDR3 protein: CASRFDRDWKNEQFF; CDR3 DNA: TGTGCCAGCAGATTCGACAGGGACTGGAAGAATGAGCAGTTCTTC
D gene: -; V gene: TRBV6-6; J gene: TRBJ1-2; CDR3 protein: CASSHLGGYGYTF; CDR3 DNA: TGTGCCAGCAGCCACCTAGGAGGCTATGGCTACACCTTC
D gene: TRBD1; V gene: TRBV9; J gene: TRBJ1-2; CDR3 protein: CASEDRTYGYTF; CDR3 DNA: TGTGCCAGCGAGGACAGGACCTATGGCTACACCTTC
D gene: TRBD1; V gene: TRBV27; J gene: TRBJ1-6; CDR3 protein: CASSLSGQGSFNSPLHF; CDR3 DNA: TGTGCCAGCAGTTTATCGGGACAGGGGAGTTTCAATTCACCCCTCCACTTT
D gene: -; V gene: TRBV24-1; J gene: TRBJ1-5; CDR3 protein: CATSARGQGSNQPQHF; CDR3 DNA: TGTGCCACCAGTGCCCGTGGTCAGGGAAGCAATCAGCCCCAGCATTTT
D gene: TRBD1; V gene: TRBV28; J gene: TRBJ1-2; CDR3 protein: CASSWRGRHYGYTF; CDR3 DNA: TGTGCCAGCAGTTGGAGGGGGCGCCACTATGGCTACACCTTC
D gene: TRBD2; V gene: TRBV27; J gene: TRBJ2-3; CDR3 protein: CASTTARVLAGGADTQYF; CDR3 DNA: TGTGCCAGCACCACCGCACGGGTACTAGCGGGAGGCGCAGATACGCAGTATTTT
D gene: -; V gene: TRBV5-1; J gene: TRBJ2-7; CDR3 protein: CASSSGTRTTYEQYF; CDR3 DNA: TGCGCCAGCAGCTCGGGGACAAGAACGACCTACGAGCAGTACTTC